This T cell receptor (beta chain) was recorded in a study of patients and donors after allogeneic stem cell transplantation. This CDR3 is 18 amino acids long. Looked up from germline, CDR1 is LGHNA and CDR2 is YSLEER. V was pared by 0 bases and J by 4 bases, with 21 bases between. TCRdb reprocessed the RT-PCR reads with MiXCR, giving one entry per CDR3 protein. The sample yields about 89,000 distinct CDR3 sequences, 48% seen once. The clonotype was recovered from a human donor who was either an allogeneic HSCT recipient or a stem cell or donor lymphocyte infusion donor (not recorded which). It is not recorded whose cells these are; they may come from a transplant donor. The rearrangement uses TRBV4-3 and TRBJ1-2, with D possibly being TRBD1 (6 bases). The material sequenced was blood, either unsorted or a sorted T cell fraction (not recorded which). The CDR3 protein is CASSQDRGPGRGCYGYTF. The CDR3 coding sequence is TGCGCCAGCAGCCAAGATCGCGGTCCGGGCAGGGGATGCTATGGCTACACCTTC.